These 19 T cell receptor beta chains were sequenced from one sample in a study of neurological immune-mediated disorders. TCRdb analysed the 5' RACE reads with MiXCR anew, one entry per CDR3 protein. The data contain fewer than 65,000 distinct CDR3 sequences, around a tenth of them singletons. Material: PBMCs. The receptors were sampled from a man between 65 and 85 years old with HTLV-1-associated myelopathy (HAM/TSP).

At least ten counts were recorded for this clonotype. The chain recombines TRBV20-1 with TRBJ2-7, with 8 bases identical to TRBD2. Trimming cost V 5 bases and J 3 bases; bases outside gene matches: 12. This CDR3 is 15 amino acids long. Germline V gene lookup returns CDR1 DFQATT and CDR2 SNEGSKA (reference sequence). The CDR3, as DNA: TGCAGTGCTTTCCCCCCAGCGGGAGTGGGCTACGAGCAGTACTTC. Translated, it gives CSAFPPAGVGYEQYF.

This clonotype was recorded many times. The gene calls are TRBV28 and TRBJ1-5; the D gene is possibly TRBD1 (5 bases). The CDR3 covers 15 residues. Trimming removed 5 bases from V and 9 bases from J, with 20 bases in between. Germline V gene sequence: CDR1 MDHEN, CDR2 SYDVKM. This chain's CDR3 is CASSPYTGAQGPQHF. CDR3 nucleotide sequence: TGTGCCAGCAGTCCGTACACCGGGGCCCAAGGGCCCCAGCATTTT.

This clonotype was recorded many times. V usage is TRBV11-2 and J usage is TRBJ2-1; 10 bases align to TRBD1. CDR1 and CDR2 (germline): SGHAT, FQNNGV. The CDR3 consists of 15 residues. V trimming: 5 bases; J trimming: 4 bases; junction bases outside the gene matches: 5. DNA of the CDR3: TGTGCCAGCAGCCCAGGACAGGGGGTGTACAATGAGCAGTTCTTC. Its protein product is CASSPGQGVYNEQFF.

This clonotype was seen many times. The chain uses TRBV6-2 or TRBV6-3 and TRBJ1-6; a possible D gene is TRBD1 (5 bases). Germline V gene lookup returns CDR1 MNHEY and CDR2 SVGEGT. Trimming left V 6 bases short and J 9 bases short, with 15 bases between. The CDR3 runs 14 residues. The CDR3 loop reads CASSPQGTGSPLHF. In nucleotides, the CDR3 is TGTGCCAGCAGCCCCCAGGGAACCGGTTCACCCCTCCACTTT.

This clonotype appeared many times. The rearrangement joins TRBV3-1 to TRBJ2-1, with 7 nucleotides matching TRBD2. The CDR3 is 15 residues long. The trim removed 3 bases at V and 4 bases at J, leaving 6 bases unmatched. The germline gives CDR1 LGHDT, CDR2 YNNKEL (reference sequence). The CDR3: CASSQGRELYNEQFF. DNA for the CDR3: TGTGCCAGCAGCCAGGGGCGGGAGCTTTACAATGAGCAGTTCTTC.

This clonotype qualifies as medium-sized. The rearrangement uses TRBV3-1 and TRBJ2-5, with D unclear. Trimming removed 0 bases at V and 8 bases at J, with 4 bases between. Germline CDR1 and CDR2: LGHDT and YNNKEL (reference sequence). The CDR3 contains 11 residues. The CDR3 reads CASSQDPTQYF. Here the CDR3 DNA reads TGTGCCAGCAGCCAAGATCCTACCCAGTACTTC.

This clonotype was seen ten or more times. The chain carries TRBV13 and TRBJ2-1, with D tentatively TRBD2 (6 bases). The CDR3 is 11 residues long. Germline V CDR1 and CDR2: PRHDT, FYEKMQ (reference sequence). V was shortened by 5 bases and J by 8 bases, with 7 bases between the two germline ends. CDR3 loop: CASSRRDEQFF. DNA for the CDR3: TGTGCCAGCAGCCGGAGGGATGAGCAGTTCTTC.

This clonotype was seen repeatedly, ten times or more. The gene calls are TRBV28 and TRBJ1-5; D remains unclear. Germline V gene lookup returns CDR1 MDHEN and CDR2 SYDVKM. Trimming shortened V by 6 bases and J by 10 bases, and 13 bases separated the two germline ends. CDR3 size: 12 residues. As DNA, the CDR3 is TGTGCCAGCAGCCAGGCCCTACTTCCCCAGCATTTT. Its protein is CASSQALLPQHF.

In its sample, this clonotype was seen many times. The chain combines TRBV27 with TRBJ2-1, with a tentative D call TRBD2 (6 bases). Between the trimmed V and J ends, which lost 2 bases and 2 bases, there was a span of 10 bases. CDR1 is MNHEY and CDR2 is SMNVEV in the germline V gene (reference sequence). This CDR3 is 15 amino acids long. Here the CDR3 reads CASSLTGDPYNEQFF. The CDR3, as DNA: TGTGCCAGCAGTTTAACGGGGGATCCCTACAATGAGCAGTTCTTC.

This clonotype was counted ten times or more. J is TRBJ2-3 and V is TRBV20-1; 7 bases match TRBD2. Trimming cost V 3 bases and J 2 bases; bases outside gene matches: 8. The germline gives CDR1 DFQATT, CDR2 SNEGSKA (reference sequence). The CDR3 covers 15 residues. The CDR3 coding sequence is TGCAGTGCTAGCGAAATAGGGAGGGCCACAGATACGCAGTATTTT. Translation gives CSASEIGRATDTQYF.

The chain has TRBV20-1 and TRBJ2-1; D is possibly TRBD1 (6 bases). The CDR3 is made up of 12 amino acids. CDR1 is DFQATT, CDR2 SNEGSKA, per germline (reference sequence). V lost 6 bases and J lost 6, with 12 bases in between. CDR3 amino acids: CSADWGPNEQFF. The CDR3 nucleotides are TGCAGTGCAGACTGGGGGCCCAATGAGCAGTTCTTC.

This clonotype was seen repeatedly, ten times or more. This sequence joins TRBV29-1 and TRBJ2-3, with D unresolved. V was clipped by 5 bases and J by 3 bases, with 18 bases between them. The CDR3 sequence is 15 residues long. The V gene's germline CDR1 is SQVTM and CDR2 ANQGSEA. CDR3 amino acids: CSVHLALRVTDTQYF. The CDR3, as DNA: TGCAGCGTTCATTTGGCGCTGCGCGTGACAGATACGCAGTATTTT.

This clonotype was detected ten times or more. The rearrangement joins TRBV4-3 to TRBJ2-2; tentatively, D is TRBD2 (6 bases). The CDR3 runs to 15 residues. V gave up 0 bases and J gave up 7 bases, with 12 bases separating them. The germline gives CDR1 LGHNA, CDR2 YSLEER. The CDR3 DNA is TGCGCCAGCAGCCAAGAATGGCGGCGGGGCGGGGAGCTGTTTTTT. This encodes CASSQEWRRGGELFF.

This clonotype occurred many times. Germline is not matched at one junction end, which may reflect a read error. The chain has TRBV20-1 and TRBJ2-1; 8 positions match TRBD2. This CDR3 has 11 amino acids. CDR1 is DFQATT, CDR2 SNEGSKA, per germline (reference sequence). DNA for the CDR3: TGCAGTGCCAGAGATGGCGGGAGGAAGTTCTTC. This codes for CSARDGGRKFF.

This clonotype was recorded many times. The chain employs TRBV20-1 and TRBJ2-7; TRBD1 agrees at 11 bases. There are 14 residues in the CDR3. The V gene end was trimmed by 2 bases and the J gene end by 6 bases; junction bases not matched to a gene: 6. Germline loops: CDR1 DFQATT, CDR2 SNEGSKA (reference sequence). CDR3 coding DNA: TGCAGTGCTAGATCCGGGACAGGGGGGCGCGAGCAGTACTTC. Translating it yields CSARSGTGGREQYF.

The sample holds a few counts of this clonotype. The gene calls are TRBV18 and TRBJ1-1; D uncertain. V was shortened by 0 bases and J by 1 base, with 9 bases between the two germline ends. The CDR3 is 15 amino acids. Germline values: CDR1 KGHSH, CDR2 LQKENI. The CDR3, as DNA: TGTGCCAGCTCACCACCGGAGAAACGGAACACTGAAGCTTTCTTT. It yields the protein CASSPPEKRNTEAFF. Complete variable domain (other parts from reference TRBV18 and TRBJ1-1): NAGVMQNPRHLVRRRGQEARLRCSPMKGHSHVYWYRQLPEEGLKFMVYLQKENIIDESGMPKERFSAEFPKEGPSILRIQQVVRGDSAAYFCASSPPEKRNTEAFFGQGTRLTVV.

In its sample, this clonotype was seen many times. In DNA, the CDR3 is TGTGCCAGCAGCTTAGGGAGGCTGGGACTGGATTCACCCCTCCACTTT. Encoded protein: CASSLGRLGLDSPLHF. The chain combines TRBV7-2 with TRBJ1-6; a possible D gene is TRBD1 (5 bases). Germline values: CDR1 SGHTA, CDR2 FQGNSA. There are 16 residues in the CDR3. V lost 1 base and J 8 bases, leaving 15 bases between the germline ends.

Many counts were recorded for this clonotype. The chain combines TRBV3-1 with TRBJ2-5; D is perhaps TRBD2 (5 bases). The V end lost 6 bases, the J end lost 0 bases, and 5 bases lay between the germline ends. The CDR3 runs to 12 residues. The germline V gene has CDR1 LGHDT and CDR2 YNNKEL (reference sequence). CDR3 DNA: TGTGCCAGCAGGGGAGACCAAGAGACCCAGTACTTC. Its translation: CASRGDQETQYF.

The chain employs TRBV20-1 and TRBJ2-7, with 8 positions matching TRBD2. The ends lost 7 bases at V and 2 bases at J; junction bases unmatched: 13. Germline assignment: CDR1 DFQATT and CDR2 SNEGSKA (reference sequence). The CDR3 is 15 residues long. For the CDR3, the DNA is TGCAGTGTAAAGCGGGAGTCAGTTTTCCCCTACGAGCAGTACTTC. It codes for CSVKRESVFPYEQYF.